Only a few counts were recorded for the clone carrying this T cell receptor beta chain. The entry originates in a study of T cell changes during pregnancy in multiple sclerosis. The CDR3 runs to 14 residues. Profiling relied on immunoSEQ multiplex PCR, and the TCRdb table lists in-frame clones only, not all of them. The sample has more than 55,000 clones, 90% seen once. This chain uses TRBV21-1 with TRBJ2-1; TRBD1 is the table's D call, not checked against the DNA. TRBV21-1 is a documented pseudogene. The sample consisted of peripheral blood, taken in the third trimester of pregnancy. This receptor was obtained from a female donor in good health, enrolled as a control in a pregnancy study. The DNA of the CDR3 is TGTGCCAGCAGCAAGGACAGGGGGGGCAATGAGCAGTTCTTC. Amino acids: CASSKDRGGNEQFF.